These 24 T cell receptor beta chains were sequenced from one sample in a study of T cells in Graves' hyperthyroidism and ophthalmopathy. Researchers amplified the TCR beta CDR3 regions from RNA transcripts. HTBI primers were used for first-round RT-PCR of the TCR CDR3. A single record per CDR3 protein comes from TCRdb applying MiXCR to the multiplex PCR reads. Of about 770,000 distinct CDR3 sequences in the sample, around 19% are singletons; the top ten hold approximately 15%. The sample was blood. The receptors come from a woman aged 50 to 60 with Graves' hyperthyroidism that later progressed to Graves' ophthalmopathy.

This clonotype was detected once. The chain uses TRBV5-1 and TRBJ1-1; D unclear. This CDR3 is 15 amino acids long. Germline V gene sequence: CDR1 SGHRS, CDR2 YFSETQ. Trimming removed 5 bases from V and 1 base from J, with 15 bases in between. In DNA, the CDR3 is TGCGCCAGCAGGCTGAGGCCGGTTAAGAACACTGAAGCTTTCTTT. This translates into CASRLRPVKNTEAFF.

In its sample, this clonotype was seen many times. The rearrangement uses TRBV5-1 and TRBJ2-1, with D possibly matching TRBD1 (6 bases). The length of the CDR3 is 15 residues. Trimming cost V 0 bases and J 8 bases, with 15 bases left between them. Germline CDR1 and CDR2: SGHRS and YFSETQ. CDR3 in amino acids: CASSLESDSYHEQFF. The CDR3 DNA follows: TGCGCCAGCAGCTTGGAGTCGGACAGTTACCATGAGCAGTTCTTC.

This clonotype was recorded many times. V gene TRBV6-1 combines with J gene TRBJ1-5, with D perhaps TRBD1 (5 bases). This CDR3 region has 15 residues. Trimming stripped 6 bases from V and 4 bases from J, with 16 bases between. Germline V gene data show CDR1 as MNHNS and CDR2 as SASEGT. CDR3 nucleotides: TGTGCCAGCAGCGCAAGGGGCTTTGGGAATCAGCCCCAGCATTTT. It codes for CASSARGFGNQPQHF.

This clonotype was detected many times. The chain couples TRBV30 to TRBJ1-4; D perhaps matches TRBD1 (6 bases). There are 13 residues in the CDR3. Germline CDR1 GTSNPN, CDR2 SVGIG (reference sequence). V lost 1 base, J lost 7 bases, and 10 bases lay in between. The DNA of the CDR3 is TGTGCCTGGAGTGCGGGGGGCAGTGAAAAACTGTTTTTT. Translation gives CAWSAGGSEKLFF.

This clonotype was found a few times. The chain carries TRBV9 and TRBJ2-1; 7 bases align to TRBD1. The germline gives CDR1 SGDLS, CDR2 YYNGEE. This CDR3 is 17 amino acids long. V shed 0 bases and J 3 bases; nucleotides not matched to a gene: 9. In nucleotides, the CDR3 is TGTGCCAGCAGCGTAGGGTTGAGGGGACAGTACTACAATGAGCAGTTCTTC. This sequence encodes CASSVGLRGQYYNEQFF.

The rearrangement links TRBV3-1 to TRBJ1-6; a possible D gene is TRBD1 (5 bases). This CDR3 has 16 residues. Germline V lookup: CDR1 LGHDT, CDR2 YNNKEL (reference sequence). V lost 6 bases to trimming and J lost 4 bases, with 16 bases between them. The CDR3 DNA reads TGTGCCAGCAGTCCCGGGGGGGACCCTTATAATTCACCCCTCCACTTT. Protein: CASSPGGDPYNSPLHF.

This rearrangement joins TRBV6-6 to TRBJ2-1; tentative D call: TRBD2 (5 bases). Per germline, CDR1 MNHNY and CDR2 SVGAGI (reference sequence). The V gene lost 0 bases and the J gene lost 8 bases, with 20 bases spanning the gap. The CDR3 extends over 17 amino acids. The CDR3 is CASSYSNGEPFTDEQFF. The CDR3 nucleotides read TGTGCCAGCAGTTACTCGAATGGGGAGCCCTTTACAGATGAGCAGTTCTTC.

The chain is built from TRBV7-9 and TRBJ2-5; 9 nucleotides align to TRBD2. J lost 1 base, V lost 3 bases, and 18 bases had no gene match. This CDR3 contains 20 residues. Per germline, CDR1 SEHNR and CDR2 FQNEAQ (reference sequence). The CDR3 spells CASSFPPGVAGAVLQETQYF. The CDR3 nucleotides are TGTGCCAGCAGCTTCCCCCCGGGGGTAGCGGGGGCGGTGCTCCAAGAGACCCAGTACTTC.

This clonotype was seen more than once but under ten times. V and J are TRBV6-5 and TRBJ1-6; D gene uncertain. CDR1 is MNHEY, CDR2 SVGAGI, per germline. There are 16 residues in the CDR3. Trimming shortened V by 0 bases and J by 1 base, and 7 bases separated the two germline ends. DNA for the CDR3: TGTGCCAGCAGTTACTCGAGTACTTCCTATAATTCACCCCTCCACTTT. Translated, it gives CASSYSSTSYNSPLHF.

This clonotype was detected only a few times. The CDR3 loop reads CSARTGESSYNSPLHF. For the CDR3, the DNA is TGCAGTGCTAGAACAGGGGAGAGCTCCTATAATTCACCCCTCCACTTT. The chain is built from TRBV20-1 and TRBJ1-6; 7 bases match TRBD1. Germline values: CDR1 DFQATT, CDR2 SNEGSKA (reference sequence). CDR3 length equals 16 residues. Unmatched junction bases numbered 4, after V lost 2 bases and J lost 0 bases.

This clonotype was observed a few times. V is TRBV5-1 and J is TRBJ1-1, with 7 bases matching TRBD1. CDR1 and CDR2 from the germline V gene are SGHRS and YFSETQ. The CDR3 totals 15 residues. Unmatched junction bases numbered 9, after V lost 2 bases and J lost 5 bases. The CDR3 region has the DNA TGCGCCAGCAGCTTTAGACAGGGAGTGAGGACTGAAGCTTTCTTT. Amino acid sequence: CASSFRQGVRTEAFF.

The rearrangement links TRBV19 to TRBJ2-7, with TRBD1 matching over 9 bases. CDR1 LNHDA and CDR2 SQIVND come from the germline V gene (reference sequence). The CDR3 has 12 amino acids. V lost 8 bases, J lost 5 bases, and 4 bases stayed unmatched. The CDR3 reads CASGQGRNEQYF. DNA for the CDR3: TGTGCCAGTGGACAGGGGCGCAACGAGCAGTACTTC.

This clonotype was seen a few times. This chain links TRBV9 with TRBJ1-1; 7 nucleotides agree with TRBD1. V lost 3 bases to trimming and J lost 0 bases; unmatched junction nucleotides: 8. The CDR3 has 16 residues. Germline assignment: CDR1 SGDLS and CDR2 YYNGEE. The CDR3, as DNA: TGTGCCAGCAGCGAGGACCCGACAGGGATGAACACTGAAGCTTTCTTT. It codes for CASSEDPTGMNTEAFF.

This clonotype occurred a few times. The gene calls are TRBV29-1 and TRBJ1-2, with no clear D. The germline V and J ends were trimmed by 7 bases and 2 bases, with 8 bases remaining between them. The CDR3 runs 11 residues. Looked up from germline, CDR1 is SQVTM and CDR2 is ANQGSEA. The CDR3 loop reads CSARENYGYTF. The CDR3 DNA reads TGCAGCGCCCGGGAGAACTATGGCTACACCTTC.

The chain combines TRBV6-5 with TRBJ1-2; 9 bases are a match to TRBD1. The CDR3 has 15 residues. Germline CDR1 reads MNHEY; CDR2 reads SVGAGI. Germline trimming cut 0 bases from V and 1 base from J; bases unmatched to any gene: 0. CDR3: CASSYSTGGNYGYTF. CDR3 nucleotide sequence: TGTGCCAGCAGTTACTCGACAGGGGGTAACTATGGCTACACCTTC.

There are many counts of this clonotype. This sequence joins TRBV7-9 and TRBJ2-5; D might be TRBD2 (6 bases). Germline CDR1 SEHNR, CDR2 FQNEAQ (reference sequence). Trimming removed 4 bases from V and 4 bases from J, with 19 bases in between. This CDR3 is 16 amino acids long. CDR3 sequence reads: CASSSTLEGGGETQYF. CDR3 in DNA: TGTGCCAGCAGCTCCACCTTGGAGGGCGGAGGAGAGACCCAGTACTTC.

There are many counts of this clonotype. The chain combines TRBV7-3 with TRBJ2-7; D is perhaps TRBD1 or TRBD2 (5 bases each). The V gene lost 2 bases and the J gene lost 3 bases, with 8 bases spanning the gap. The germline V gene has CDR1 SGHTA and CDR2 FQGTGA. The CDR3 consists of 13 residues. The CDR3 DNA follows: TGTGCCAGCAGCTTAGGGACCCGCTACGAGCAGTACTTC. Protein sequence: CASSLGTRYEQYF.

Points on this clonotype: With a much larger clone just one base away, this may be a read error. This CDR3 is missing its conserved last phenylalanine or tryptophan, likely due to a read error. The chain employs TRBV6-1 and TRBJ1-2, with TRBD1 identical over 11 bases. Per germline, CDR1 MNHNS and CDR2 SASEGT. The trim removed 5 bases at V and 5 bases at J, leaving 7 bases unmatched. The CDR3 length is 15 residues. Here the CDR3 reads CASSLRTGGAYGYTL. CDR3 bases: TGTGCCAGCAGTCTCCGGACAGGGGGCGCATATGGCTACACCCTC.

The table lists this clonotype with a few counts. This chain uses TRBV20-1 with TRBJ2-1, with D uncertain. Germline assignment: CDR1 DFQATT and CDR2 SNEGSKA (reference sequence). V lost 0 bases and J 4 bases, leaving 7 bases between the germline ends. The CDR3 length is 13 residues. The CDR3 DNA is TGCAGTGCTAGAGATCCACCTTACAATGAGCAGTTCTTC. The encoded protein is CSARDPPYNEQFF.

The chain recombines TRBV5-4 with TRBJ1-2; the D gene is possibly TRBD1 (6 bases). CDR3 size: 14 residues. Per germline, CDR1 SGHNT and CDR2 YYREEE (reference sequence). V lost 2 bases and J 2 bases, leaving 10 bases between the germline ends. The CDR3 reads CASSFGGSNYGYTF. DNA of the CDR3: TGTGCCAGCAGCTTCGGGGGCAGCAACTATGGCTACACCTTC.

This clonotype was picked up many times. This chain connects TRBV2 to TRBJ2-7, with TRBD2 matching 9 bases. V lost 6 bases to trimming and J lost 2 bases; unmatched junction nucleotides: 5. Germline CDR1 reads SNHLY; CDR2 reads FYNNEI. This CDR3 region has 14 residues. The CDR3 protein is CASRTGGGAYEQYF. The CDR3 DNA follows: TGTGCCAGCAGGACTGGCGGGGGGGCCTACGAGCAGTACTTC.

In regard to this clonotype: A much bigger clone sits one base away, suggesting this may be a read error. The chain has TRBV18 and TRBJ2-3; D gene unclear. Germline V gene data show CDR1 as KGHSH and CDR2 as LQKENI. The length of the CDR3 is 16 residues. CDR3: CACSPPTAINTDTQYF. In DNA form, the CDR3 reads TGTGCCTGCTCACCACCTACGGCCATAAACACAGATACGCAGTATTTT.

On this clonotype: At one end, the junction sequence differs from germline, possibly due to a read error. This chain links TRBV6-2 or TRBV6-3 with TRBJ2-3; TRBD2 matches at 11 bases. Germline assignment: CDR1 MNHEY and CDR2 SVGEGT. The CDR3 totals 19 residues. This CDR3 is CASSFGLAGGLTSTDTRYF. Written as DNA, the CDR3 is TGTGCCAGCAGTTTTGGATTAGCGGGGGGGCTCACTAGCACAGATACGCGGTATTTT.

This clonotype was seen repeatedly, ten times or more. The chain recombines TRBV6-1 with TRBJ2-5; D ambiguous. CDR1 and CDR2 from the germline V gene are MNHNS and SASEGT. This CDR3 is built from 12 residues. V shed 2 bases and J shed 10 bases, with 11 bases lying between them. The chain's CDR3 is CASSESWAGQYF. In DNA, the CDR3 is TGTGCCAGCAGTGAAAGCTGGGCAGGCCAGTACTTC.